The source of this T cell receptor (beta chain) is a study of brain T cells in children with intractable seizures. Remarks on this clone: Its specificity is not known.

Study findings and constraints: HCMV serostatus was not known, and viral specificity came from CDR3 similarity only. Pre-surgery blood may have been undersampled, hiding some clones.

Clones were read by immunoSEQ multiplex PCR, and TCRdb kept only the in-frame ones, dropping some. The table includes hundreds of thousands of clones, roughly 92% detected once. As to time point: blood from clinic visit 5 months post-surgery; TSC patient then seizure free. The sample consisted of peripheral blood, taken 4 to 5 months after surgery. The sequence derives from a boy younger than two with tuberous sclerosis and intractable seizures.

The CDR3 DNA follows: TGTGCCAGCAGACCGGTACTGGGCGAATACAATGAGCAGTTCTTC. Its translation: CASRPVLGEYNEQFF. The V gene is TRBV6-5, the J gene TRBJ2-1; D is ambiguous. V was trimmed by 6 bases and J by 4 bases, leaving 16 bases between them. Germline V gene data show CDR1 as MNHEY and CDR2 as SVGAGI. The length of the CDR3 is 15 residues.